This T cell receptor beta chain stems from a study of OX40 agonist ivuxolimab in advanced cancers. Background on the study: One hepatocellular carcinoma and two cutaneous melanoma patients partially responded.

Libraries were prepared by immunoSEQ multiplex PCR; TCRdb keeps only in-frame clonotypes and omits some of them. This table has approximately 76,000 clones, 92% appearing once. Study outcomes and limitations: At doses 0.1 to 3.0 mg/kg, CD4+ and CD8+ clones expanded. On average, CD8+ T cells had more expanded clones than CD4+.

Germline V lookup: CDR1 SGDLS, CDR2 YYNGEE. The length of the CDR3 is 15 residues. The V end lost 0 bases, the J end lost 0 bases, and 9 bases lay between the germline ends. With regard to this clone: Its antigen is undetermined.

The origin of this receptor is an adult with an advanced solid tumor such as melanoma, head and neck, liver or kidney cancer. The rearrangement uses TRBV9 and TRBJ1-1, with D uncertain. The sequenced sample was CD4+ or CD8+ T cells sorted from blood, obtained in a trial of the OX40 agonist ivuxolimab. The CDR3 DNA is TGTGCCAGCAGCGTAGATGGCAGGATGAACACTGAAGCTTTCTTT. The encoded protein is CASSVDGRMNTEAFF.